The 3 T cell receptor beta chains listed next were all sequenced from one sample in a study of CD8 T cells in ankylosing spondylitis. Findings and limits, study-wide: Ankylosing spondylitis blood seemed to carry a telltale TCR beta motif made of fewer than 10 highly homologous variants.

Each CDR3 protein gets one entry after TCRdb re-called the 5' RACE reads with MiXCR. The sample includes approximately 400,000 distinct CDR3 sequences, roughly 26% of them seen just once. For these receptors, no antigen is known. The sequencing sample was made of blood, either unsorted or a sorted T cell fraction (not recorded which). All receptors come from a male donor with ankylosing spondylitis.

The CDR3 spells CASSALSAAGTDTQYF. The CDR3 DNA is TGTGCCAGCAGTGCTTTGTCAGCGGCCGGCACAGATACGCAGTATTTT. The chain couples TRBV2 to TRBJ2-3; tentative D call: TRBD2 (5 bases). CDR1 is SNHLY and CDR2 is FYNNEI in the germline V gene. The CDR3 consists of 16 residues. V shed 4 bases and J shed 1 base, with 15 bases lying between them.

The gene calls are TRBV19 and TRBJ2-1; 10 bases are a match to TRBD2. Per germline, CDR1 LNHDA and CDR2 SQIVND (reference sequence). J gave up 6 bases and V 7 bases, and 6 bases lay outside the gene matches. CDR3 length: 14 amino acids. CDR3 nucleotide sequence: TGTGCCAGTATGATGCTAGCGGGAGCCAATGAGCAGTTCTTC. Protein product: CASMMLAGANEQFF.

This rearrangement joins TRBV12-3 or TRBV12-4 to TRBJ1-1, with TRBD1 matching over 7 bases. The ends lost 10 bases at V and 0 bases at J; junction bases unmatched: 8. The CDR3 has 14 amino acids. CDR3 DNA: TGTGCCACCCGACGGGGGACAGTGAACACTGAAGCTTTCTTT. Protein sequence: CATRRGTVNTEAFF.